A selection of T cell receptor beta chains follows, all from one sample in a study of CD8 T cells in Susac syndrome. TCRdb re-called the immunoSEQ multiplex PCR reads with MiXCR, one entry per CDR3 protein. This table holds roughly 180,000 distinct CDR3 sequences, approximately 94% found once. The source material was CD4+ T cells from PBMCs. The origin of the receptors is a human donor in good health. Each CDR3 is given with its conserved first and last residue. The order of the fields is D gene, V gene, J gene, clone size, CDR3 DNA, CDR3 protein. A D gene is named only where the DNA matches it firmly. Size tells how often a clone was seen (once, few, many) or the class of an expanded clone, and some rows leave it out.

d_call: -; v_call: TRBV20-1; j_call: TRBJ2-1; clone_size: -; cdr3_nt: TGCAGTGCCGGGACAAACTCCTACAATGAGCAGTTCTTC; cdr3_aa: CSAGTNSYNEQFF
d_call: -; v_call: TRBV12-3/TRBV12-4; j_call: TRBJ2-1; clone_size: few; cdr3_nt: TGTGCCAGCAGTTTGGTGGAGCAGTTCTTC; cdr3_aa: CASSLVEQFF
d_call: TRBD2; v_call: TRBV4-2; j_call: TRBJ2-5; clone_size: once; cdr3_nt: TGTGCCAGCAGCCCGAGGACTAGCGGGAGCGATGAGACCCAGTACTTC; cdr3_aa: CASSPRTSGSDETQYF
d_call: -; v_call: TRBV4-2; j_call: TRBJ1-3; clone_size: -; cdr3_nt: TGTGCCAGCAGCCAAGACGTGGCGGGCTCTGGAAACACCATATATTTT; cdr3_aa: CASSQDVAGSGNTIYF
d_call: -; v_call: TRBV29-1; j_call: TRBJ2-3; clone_size: -; cdr3_nt: TGCAGCGTTGACCTACTAGGAGATACGCAGTATTTT; cdr3_aa: CSVDLLGDTQYF
d_call: TRBD1; v_call: TRBV7-8; j_call: TRBJ1-2; clone_size: -; cdr3_nt: TGTGCCAGCAGCGCCCGGACAGGGGGAGGTGGCTACACCTTC; cdr3_aa: CASSARTGGGGYTF
d_call: -; v_call: TRBV12-3/TRBV12-4; j_call: TRBJ1-5; clone_size: -; cdr3_nt: TGTGCCAGCGCTAGGGAACGGGTACAGCCCCAGCATTTT; cdr3_aa: CASARERVQPQHF
d_call: -; v_call: TRBV20-1; j_call: TRBJ2-7; clone_size: -; cdr3_nt: TGCAGTGCTAGAGATCGAAGGACTATATGGGCCTACGAGCAGTACTTC; cdr3_aa: CSARDRRTIWAYEQYF
d_call: TRBD2; v_call: TRBV20-1; j_call: TRBJ2-5; clone_size: -; cdr3_nt: TGCAGTGCTAGACCGGGACTAGGAAGTGGGGGGGAGACCCAGTACTTC; cdr3_aa: CSARPGLGSGGETQYF
d_call: -; v_call: TRBV9; j_call: TRBJ2-1; clone_size: once; cdr3_nt: TGTGCCAGCAACCTCCCGGCTGTCAACAATGAGCAGTTCTTC; cdr3_aa: CASNLPAVNNEQFF
d_call: TRBD1; v_call: TRBV6-5; j_call: TRBJ2-1; clone_size: -; cdr3_nt: TGTGCCAGCAGTTACTCCGACAGGGCGTATGAGCAGTTCTTC; cdr3_aa: CASSYSDRAYEQFF
d_call: -; v_call: TRBV15; j_call: TRBJ2-1; clone_size: -; cdr3_nt: TGTGCCACCAGCAGCAGGGGCAATGAGCAGTTCTTC; cdr3_aa: CATSSRGNEQFF
d_call: -; v_call: TRBV4-3; j_call: TRBJ2-1; clone_size: -; cdr3_nt: TGCGCCAGCAGCCGTTCCTGGGGGCACAATGAGCAGTTCTTC; cdr3_aa: CASSRSWGHNEQFF
d_call: -; v_call: TRBV7-9; j_call: TRBJ2-2; clone_size: -; cdr3_nt: TGTGCCAGCAGCTTGATGTTGACGGGCGGGGAGCTGTTTTTT; cdr3_aa: CASSLMLTGGELFF
d_call: -; v_call: TRBV28; j_call: TRBJ1-2; clone_size: -; cdr3_nt: TGTGCCAGCAGTTTACGGGACAAATACTATGGCTACACCTTC; cdr3_aa: CASSLRDKYYGYTF
d_call: -; v_call: TRBV19; j_call: TRBJ1-2; clone_size: -; cdr3_nt: TGTGCCAGTAGTATAGATCGCCAGTCCGGCGGCTACACCTTC; cdr3_aa: CASSIDRQSGGYTF
d_call: -; v_call: TRBV30; j_call: TRBJ2-4; clone_size: -; cdr3_nt: TGTGCCTGGAGTGTGCGGAGGGACGACTTTCAGTACTTC; cdr3_aa: CAWSVRRDDFQYF
d_call: TRBD1; v_call: TRBV20-1; j_call: TRBJ1-2; clone_size: -; cdr3_nt: TGCAGTGCCCACAGGGGTAACTATGGCTACACCTTC; cdr3_aa: CSAHRGNYGYTF
d_call: -; v_call: TRBV2; j_call: TRBJ1-2; clone_size: once; cdr3_nt: TGTGCCAGCAGGCTGGACGGTGGCTACACCTTC; cdr3_aa: CASRLDGGYTF
d_call: TRBD1; v_call: TRBV20-1; j_call: TRBJ1-2; clone_size: once; cdr3_nt: TGCAGGACAGGGAAGGACTATGGCTACACCTTC; cdr3_aa: CRTGKDYGYTF
d_call: -; v_call: TRBV29-1; j_call: TRBJ2-1; clone_size: once; cdr3_nt: TGCAGCGGGGCCGGGACGGCGTCCAATGAGCAGTTCTTC; cdr3_aa: CSGAGTASNEQFF
d_call: TRBD2; v_call: TRBV28; j_call: TRBJ2-7; clone_size: -; cdr3_nt: TGTGCCAGCAGCCGTAGCGGGAGAGGAGGCGAGCAGTACTTC; cdr3_aa: CASSRSGRGGEQYF
d_call: TRBD2; v_call: TRBV20-1; j_call: TRBJ2-1; clone_size: once; cdr3_nt: TGCAGTGCCCTAGCGGGAGCCTCCTTCGGCACCTACAATGAGCAGTTCTTC; cdr3_aa: CSALAGASFGTYNEQFF
d_call: -; v_call: TRBV20-1; j_call: TRBJ2-7; clone_size: -; cdr3_nt: TGCAGTGCTAGAGATTGGGGGGCTCCGGGACAGTCCTACGAGCAGTACTTC; cdr3_aa: CSARDWGAPGQSYEQYF
d_call: TRBD1; v_call: TRBV3-1; j_call: TRBJ2-3; clone_size: -; cdr3_nt: TGTGCCAGCAGCCCAGGGGGCAGCGGAAAGGTCCCAGATACGCAGTATTTT; cdr3_aa: CASSPGGSGKVPDTQYF
d_call: TRBD1; v_call: TRBV12-3/TRBV12-4; j_call: TRBJ2-2; clone_size: -; cdr3_nt: TGTGCCAGCAGTCCCCGTCAGGGGGTCGGGGAGCTGTTTTTT; cdr3_aa: CASSPRQGVGELFF
d_call: -; v_call: TRBV29-1; j_call: TRBJ2-5; clone_size: -; cdr3_nt: TGCAGCGTTGAATTTTTGGGCAGTCCCCAAGAGACCCAGTACTTC; cdr3_aa: CSVEFLGSPQETQYF
d_call: -; v_call: TRBV12-3/TRBV12-4; j_call: TRBJ1-5; clone_size: -; cdr3_nt: TGTGCCAGCAGTTTAGAGCTTTTCGGTCAGCCCCAGCATTTT; cdr3_aa: CASSLELFGQPQHF
d_call: -; v_call: TRBV24-1; j_call: TRBJ2-5; clone_size: -; cdr3_nt: TGTGCCACCAGTGATCGTGACTGGGGGGAGACCCAGTACTTC; cdr3_aa: CATSDRDWGETQYF
d_call: -; v_call: TRBV28; j_call: TRBJ2-6; clone_size: few; cdr3_nt: TGTGCCAGCACTCCCCGGGTGTCTGGGGCCAACGTCCTGACTTTC; cdr3_aa: CASTPRVSGANVLTF
d_call: -; v_call: TRBV20-1; j_call: TRBJ2-5; clone_size: once; cdr3_nt: TGCAGTGCTATTATCCCCCGGGGGCAAGAGACCCAGTACTTC; cdr3_aa: CSAIIPRGQETQYF
d_call: TRBD2; v_call: TRBV29-1; j_call: TRBJ2-2; clone_size: -; cdr3_nt: TGCAGCGTTGGAGTTAGCGGGCGGAACACCGGGGAGCTGTTTTTT; cdr3_aa: CSVGVSGRNTGELFF
d_call: -; v_call: TRBV20-1; j_call: TRBJ2-1; clone_size: -; cdr3_nt: TGCAGTGCTAGAGGTGGGGATTCCTACAATGAGCAGTTCTTC; cdr3_aa: CSARGGDSYNEQFF
d_call: TRBD2; v_call: TRBV7-7; j_call: TRBJ2-3; clone_size: once; cdr3_nt: TGTGCTAGCAGCTTAGACGTAGCGGGAGCCCCAGATACGCAGTATTTT; cdr3_aa: CASSLDVAGAPDTQYF
d_call: -; v_call: TRBV9; j_call: TRBJ2-1; clone_size: -; cdr3_nt: TGTGCCAGCAGCGTTTTTGGGACACCCTACAATGAGCAGTTCTTC; cdr3_aa: CASSVFGTPYNEQFF
d_call: TRBD1; v_call: TRBV7-9; j_call: TRBJ1-1; clone_size: -; cdr3_nt: TGTGCCAGCAGCTTAGGCAACAGACAGGGTAGGACTGAAGCTTTCTTT; cdr3_aa: CASSLGNRQGRTEAFF
d_call: TRBD2; v_call: TRBV5-4; j_call: TRBJ2-1; clone_size: -; cdr3_nt: TGTGCCAGCAGCCCTTGGAGCGGGAGGGGTGAGCAGTTCTTC; cdr3_aa: CASSPWSGRGEQFF
d_call: TRBD2; v_call: TRBV7-9; j_call: TRBJ2-5; clone_size: -; cdr3_nt: TGTGCCAGCAGCAGAGGGACTAGCGCCCAAGAGACCCAGTACTTC; cdr3_aa: CASSRGTSAQETQYF
d_call: TRBD1; v_call: TRBV7-2; j_call: TRBJ2-1; clone_size: -; cdr3_nt: TGTGCCAGCAGCGCTGGACAGGGGGCCTACAATGAGCAGTTCTTC; cdr3_aa: CASSAGQGAYNEQFF
d_call: -; v_call: TRBV28; j_call: TRBJ2-5; clone_size: -; cdr3_nt: TGTGCCAGCAGTCTAGATTTCGAAGAGACCCAGTACTTC; cdr3_aa: CASSLDFEETQYF
d_call: -; v_call: TRBV7-9; j_call: TRBJ1-2; clone_size: -; cdr3_nt: TGTGCCAGCAGCTACACTCTCGGGGGAGGCTATGGCTACACCTTC; cdr3_aa: CASSYTLGGGYGYTF